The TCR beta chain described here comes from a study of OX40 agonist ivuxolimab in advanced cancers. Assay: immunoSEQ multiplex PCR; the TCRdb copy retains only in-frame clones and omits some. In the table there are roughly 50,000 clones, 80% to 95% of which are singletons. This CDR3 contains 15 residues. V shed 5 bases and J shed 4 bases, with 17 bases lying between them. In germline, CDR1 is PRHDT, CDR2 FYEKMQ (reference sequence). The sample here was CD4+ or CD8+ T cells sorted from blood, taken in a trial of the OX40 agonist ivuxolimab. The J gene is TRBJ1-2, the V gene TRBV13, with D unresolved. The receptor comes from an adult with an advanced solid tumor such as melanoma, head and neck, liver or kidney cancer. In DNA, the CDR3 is TGTGCCAGCAGCCCCGCCCAATGGGGATCCTATGGCTACACCTTC. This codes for CASSPAQWGSYGYTF.